This entry is about one TCR beta chain. These data originate in a study of OX40 agonist ivuxolimab in advanced cancers. Germline V CDR1 and CDR2: SGHVS, FQNEAQ. The CDR3 loop spans 15 amino acids. With 8 bases removed from V and 4 bases from J, the gap between germline ends came to 20 bases. Only in-frame clones appear in the TCRdb table, and some are missing; sequencing was by immunoSEQ multiplex PCR. This sample has approximately 23,000 clones, with around nine tenths found just once. The sequencing here drew on CD4+ or CD8+ T cells sorted from blood, taken in a trial of the OX40 agonist ivuxolimab. The origin of this receptor is an adult with an advanced solid tumor such as melanoma, head and neck, liver or kidney cancer. The chain recombines TRBV7-8 with TRBJ1-1; D gene ambiguous. The CDR3 region has the DNA TGTGCCAGCCTCCTCTCGGCAGCGACCAGCACTGAAGCTTTCTTT. Its translation is CASLLSAATSTEAFF.